The rows below give T cell receptor beta chains drawn from one sample of a study of T cell changes during pregnancy in multiple sclerosis. Here immunoSEQ multiplex PCR was the method, and the copy in TCRdb shows in-frame clones only, minus some. The sample has approximately 87,000 clones; about nine tenths are singletons. This specimen consisted of CD4+ T cells from peripheral blood mononuclear cells, obtained in the second trimester of pregnancy. Source of these receptors: a female donor with multiple sclerosis, enrolled in a pregnancy study. The CDR3 runs from the conserved cysteine through the conserved F or W. D genes are given only for firm matches. Rows give clone size only sometimes, using once, few, many, or a class for an expanded clone.

v_call	clone_size	d_call	cdr3_length	j_call	cdr3_aa	cdr3_nt
TRBV7-2	-	TRBD2	16	TRBJ2-3	CASSPTLAGGTDTQYF	TGTGCCAGCAGCCCTACACTAGCGGGGGGCACAGATACGCAGTATTTT
TRBV30	-	-	13	TRBJ2-2	CAWRPANTGELFF	TGTGCCTGGAGGCCGGCGAACACCGGGGAGCTGTTTTTT
TRBV2	-	-	12	TRBJ1-5	CASRDRNQPQHF	TGTGCCAGCAGGGACAGAAATCAGCCCCAGCATTTT
TRBV19	-	-	15	TRBJ1-3	CASKGGRSSGNTIYF	TGTGCCAGCAAAGGGGGACGAAGCTCTGGAAACACCATATATTTT
TRBV30	-	-	12	TRBJ1-1	CAWRQGTAEAFF	TGTGCCTGGCGTCAGGGGACGGCTGAAGCTTTCTTT
TRBV6-5	once	-	14	TRBJ1-1	CASRKQGHNTEAFF	TGTGCCAGCAGGAAACAGGGCCATAACACTGAAGCTTTCTTT
TRBV28	-	-	15	TRBJ1-1	CASSLSNPMNTEAFF	TGTGCCAGCAGCCTCTCTAATCCCATGAACACTGAAGCTTTCTTT
TRBV4-2	-	TRBD2	18	TRBJ2-7	CASSHGNTGLAGASEQYF	TGTGCCAGCAGCCACGGAAACACTGGACTAGCGGGAGCATCCGAGCAGTACTTC
TRBV6-5	-	TRBD1	11	TRBJ2-1	CASYRGSEQFF	TGTGCCAGCTACAGGGGTAGTGAGCAGTTCTTC
TRBV7-2	-	-	13	TRBJ1-5	CASSLMGAQPQHF	TGTGCCAGCAGCTTAATGGGGGCTCAGCCCCAGCATTTT
TRBV29-1	-	-	11	TRBJ2-3	CSVSSTDTQYF	TGCAGCGTTTCTTCCACAGATACGCAGTATTTT